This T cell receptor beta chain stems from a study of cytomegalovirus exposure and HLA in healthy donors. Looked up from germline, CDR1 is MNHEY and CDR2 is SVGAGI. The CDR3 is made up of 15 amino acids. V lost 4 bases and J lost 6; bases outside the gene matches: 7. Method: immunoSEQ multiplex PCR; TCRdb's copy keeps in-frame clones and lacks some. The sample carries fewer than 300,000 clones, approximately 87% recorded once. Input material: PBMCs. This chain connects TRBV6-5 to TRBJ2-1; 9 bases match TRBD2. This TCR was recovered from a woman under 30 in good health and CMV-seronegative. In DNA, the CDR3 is TGTGCCAGCAGTTTGGACCTAGCGGGATTCAATGAGCAGTTCTTC. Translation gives CASSLDLAGFNEQFF.